The present T cell receptor beta chain was sequenced within a study of T cell repertoires in cytomegalovirus infection. As for the study in general: Matching HLA type, along with CMV infection, was indicated by public TCR beta signatures.

Overall study results and limits: Identification of carriers of CMV plus the relevant HLA was achieved through cumulative public TCR beta family frequency. It was HLA-C-restricted CMV-specific TCR beta clonotypes that dominated the response ex vivo.

V shed 5 bases and J 5 bases; nucleotides not matched to a gene: 12. Germline CDR1 SGHVS, CDR2 FNYEAQ. The CDR3 runs to 16 residues. One entry per CDR3 protein results from TCRdb running MiXCR on the reads. The sample has 200,000 to 300,000 distinct CDR3 sequences, around 8.7% seen once. This clonotype was found many times. Its antigen remains unknown. This receptor was taken from a human donor in good health (CMV status not recorded). Some clones in this sample may be carry-over from other donors' samples. This sequence joins TRBV7-6 and TRBJ2-3, with 8 positions matching TRBD2. The specimen was PBMCs. In DNA, the CDR3 is TGTGCCAGCAGCCTCCTTAGCGGGATGGGGGGAGATACGCAGTATTTT. This translates into CASSLLSGMGGDTQYF.